Listed below are T cell receptor beta chains from one sample, sequenced in a study of tumor-infiltrating lymphocytes in localized non-small cell lung cancer. Using immunoSEQ multiplex PCR, the repertoire was profiled, and TCRdb retains in-frame clones only, with some absent. The table has 10,000 to 15,000 clones, 67% seen once. Specimen: uninvolved lung tissue not adjacent to the tumor. These TCRs come from a human donor with non-small cell lung cancer. The CDR3 runs from the conserved cysteine through the conserved F or W. The D gene is left open where the match is weak. Some rows have no size entry. The others give once, few or many, or a class for an expanded clone.

CDR3aa | CDR3nt | j_gene | abundance | d_gene | v_gene
CASSLRPYPSGNEQFF | TGTGCCAGCAGCTTACGACCGTACCCGAGTGGCAATGAGCAGTTCTTC | TRBJ2-1 | - | - | TRBV11-3
CASSFGDRALNTEAFF | TGCGCCAGCAGCTTTGGGGACAGGGCTTTGAACACTGAAGCTTTCTTT | TRBJ1-1 | few | TRBD1 | TRBV5-1
CASSERTGPNTEAFF | TGTGCCAGCAGCGAGCGGACAGGGCCGAACACTGAAGCTTTCTTT | TRBJ1-1 | - | TRBD1 | TRBV7-2
CASSELGRGHNEQYF | TGTGCCAGCAGTGAACTCGGACGGGGGCATAACGAGCAGTACTTC | TRBJ2-7 | few | - | TRBV25-1
CASSLVYGSGRSEAFF | TGCGCCAGCAGCTTGGTTTACGGTTCGGGAAGGTCAGAAGCTTTCTTT | TRBJ1-1 | - | - | TRBV5-1
CASSPDGRNEKLFF | TGTGCCAGCAGCCCGGACGGTAGGAATGAAAAACTGTTTTTT | TRBJ1-4 | - | - | TRBV6-5
CASSTSGAVTFTDTQYF | TGTGCCAGCAGTACTAGCGGGGCAGTAACATTCACAGATACGCAGTATTTT | TRBJ2-3 | - | TRBD2 | TRBV28
CASSFRPSQFANTGELFF | TGCGCCAGCAGCTTTCGCCCCTCTCAGTTCGCGAACACCGGGGAGCTGTTTTTT | TRBJ2-2 | - | - | TRBV5-1
CASSLAGPRETQYF | TGCGCCAGCAGCTTGGCGGGCCCTCGGGAGACCCAGTACTTC | TRBJ2-5 | - | - | TRBV5-1
CASSVSVNNEQFF | TGTGCCAGCAGCGTCTCAGTGAACAATGAGCAGTTCTTC | TRBJ2-1 | - | - | TRBV9
CASSLVSGADTDTQYF | TGTGCCAGCAGCTTAGTTAGCGGGGCAGACACAGATACGCAGTATTTT | TRBJ2-3 | - | TRBD2 | TRBV7-2
CASSSAGGTQETQYF | TGTGCCAGCAGCTCAGCGGGGGGTACCCAAGAGACCCAGTACTTC | TRBJ2-5 | few | TRBD2 | TRBV7-7
CASSLRAGTTEAFF | TGTGCCAGCAGCTTAAGGGCGGGGACCACTGAAGCTTTCTTT | TRBJ1-1 | - | - | TRBV7-9
CASSLLPSGSGSYNEQFF | TGTGCCAGCAGCTTACTACCTAGCGGGAGCGGTTCCTACAATGAGCAGTTCTTC | TRBJ2-1 | - | TRBD2 | TRBV7-2
CASSLEWGVVYNEQFF | TGTGCCAGCAGCTTAGAATGGGGGGTCGTCTACAATGAGCAGTTCTTC | TRBJ2-1 | - | - | TRBV7-2
CASSVVPSTNTGELFF | TGTGCCAGCAGCGTAGTACCGTCCACGAACACCGGGGAGCTGTTTTTT | TRBJ2-2 | once | - | TRBV9
CASSFRSTNEQFF | TGTGCCAGCAGCTTTCGATCAACCAATGAGCAGTTCTTC | TRBJ2-1 | - | - | TRBV7-2
CASGGGGDEKLFF | TGTGCCAGCGGAGGGGGCGGGGATGAAAAACTGTTTTTT | TRBJ1-4 | few | TRBD1 | TRBV28